The clone carrying this TCR beta chain was found once. This entry belongs to a study of blood T cell repertoires in COVID-19. Turning to the study itself: The samples span acute and convalescent COVID-19 from the United States, Italy and Spain.

The CDR3 is 15 residues long. The V end was cut by 5 bases, the J end by 3 bases, with 16 bases between. Germline CDR1 reads SGHTA; CDR2 reads FQGNSA. In the original workflow: Cell counts per sample came from amplifying reference gene primers. Here immunoSEQ multiplex PCR was the method, and the copy in TCRdb shows in-frame clones only, minus some. V and J calls plus clone size are reproduced from that table; the DNA served to infer D and trimming. The table lists 95,000 to 150,000 clones, approximately 85% of them singletons, with 2.5% to 3.5% in the top ten. The sequencing sample was made of peripheral blood. The clonotype was recovered from a woman older than 75 with COVID-19, enrolled during active disease. The rearrangement joins TRBV7-2 to TRBJ1-1, with D unresolved. CDR3 amino acids: CASSLTVRRDTEAFF. CDR3 in DNA: TGTGCCAGCAGCCTTACAGTGCGGCGGGACACTGAAGCTTTCTTT. Filled out from reference TRBV7-2 and TRBJ1-1, the complete variable domain reads GAGVSQSPSNKVTEKGKDVELRCDPISGHTALYWYRQSLGQGLEFLIYFQGNSAPDKSGLPSDRFSAERTGGSVSTLTIQRTQQEDSAVYLCASSLTVRRDTEAFFGQGTRLTVV.